This is a list of T cell receptor beta chains from one sample in a study of cytomegalovirus exposure and HLA in healthy donors. Sequenced by immunoSEQ multiplex PCR; TCRdb stores in-frame clones only, minus some. The data contain around 220,000 clones, approximately 79% of them singletons. Specimen: PBMCs. The origin of the receptors is a girl aged 2-10 years in good health and CMV-seronegative. Each CDR3 is given with its conserved first and last residue. A D gene is named only where the DNA matches it firmly. Clone size is shown for a subset of rows, as once, few, many or a class of expanded clone.

v_gene	abundance	j_gene	d_gene	CDR3aa	CDR3nt
TRBV6-5	few	TRBJ2-3	NA	CASSYSQGSDTDTQYF	TGTGCCAGCAGTTACTCACAGGGCTCGGACACAGATACGCAGTATTTT
TRBV6-5	once	TRBJ1-2	TRBD1	CASSYGTGLVGYTF	TGTGCCAGCAGTTACGGGACAGGGCTGGTAGGCTACACCTTC
TRBV27	NA	TRBJ1-6	NA	CASSPQNSPLHF	TGTGCCAGCAGCCCCCAAAATTCACCCCTCCACTTT
TRBV15	NA	TRBJ2-3	TRBD1	CATSRGLTGGLTQYF	TGTGCCACCAGCAGAGGGTTGACAGGGGGGCTTACGCAGTATTTT
TRBV6-1	NA	TRBJ2-5	NA	CASSASPRETQYF	TGTGCCAGCAGTGCCTCTCCCCGAGAGACCCAGTACTTC
TRBV6-5	NA	TRBJ1-1	TRBD1	CASNPGNRGNTEAFF	TGTGCCAGCAACCCCGGTAACAGGGGGAACACTGAAGCTTTCTTT
TRBV13	NA	TRBJ1-1	TRBD1	CASSTSGTGATEAFF	TGTGCCAGCAGCACCTCCGGGACAGGGGCCACTGAAGCTTTCTTT
TRBV7-9	NA	TRBJ1-1	NA	CASSAPGRGTEAFF	TGTGCCAGCAGCGCTCCCGGTCGGGGCACTGAAGCTTTCTTT
TRBV19	NA	TRBJ2-5	TRBD2	CASSSAGRETQYF	TGTGCCAGTAGCTCAGCGGGAAGGGAGACCCAGTACTTC
TRBV13	once	TRBJ2-1	TRBD2	CASSPGLAGGNEQFF	TGTGCCAGCAGCCCCGGACTAGCGGGAGGAAATGAGCAGTTCTTC
TRBV6-1	NA	TRBJ2-7	NA	CASSLQEKYEQYF	TGTGCCAGCAGCCTACAGGAGAAATACGAGCAGTACTTC
TRBV9	NA	TRBJ2-5	TRBD2	CASSVGLAGVETQYF	TGTGCCAGCAGCGTGGGACTAGCGGGAGTAGAGACCCAGTACTTC
TRBV19	NA	TRBJ2-1	TRBD2	CASRSSGNFNEQFF	TGTGCCAGTCGGTCCAGCGGGAATTTCAATGAGCAGTTCTTC
TRBV12-5	NA	TRBJ2-7	TRBD2	CASGLTSLAGGYYEQYF	TGTGCTAGTGGTTTGACCTCCCTAGCGGGAGGATATTACGAGCAGTACTTC
TRBV14	NA	TRBJ1-2	NA	CASSPGVYGYTF	TGTGCCAGCAGCCCGGGGGTTTATGGCTACACCTTC
TRBV5-1	once	TRBJ2-1	NA	CASSLVSFLGDNEQFF	TGCGCCAGCAGCTTGGTTTCCTTCTTAGGGGACAATGAGCAGTTCTTC
TRBV7-2	once	TRBJ2-5	NA	CASSLGQQETQYF	TGTGCCAGCAGCTTAGGGCAGCAAGAGACCCAGTACTTC
TRBV9	NA	TRBJ2-1	NA	CASSVNSRLTELNEQFF	TGTGCCAGCAGCGTAAACAGTCGGCTCACCGAACTCAATGAGCAGTTCTTC
TRBV19	NA	TRBJ2-2	TRBD2	CASSAELAGLTGELFF	TGTGCCAGTAGTGCGGAACTAGCGGGGCTCACCGGGGAGCTGTTTTTT
TRBV6-5	NA	TRBJ2-7	NA	CASSYSSGSYEQYF	TGTGCCAGCAGTTACTCTAGCGGTTCCTACGAGCAGTACTTC
TRBV4-1	NA	TRBJ2-1	TRBD2	CASSQGDAGAYNEQFF	TGCGCCAGCAGCCAAGGAGACGCGGGGGCCTACAATGAGCAGTTCTTC
TRBV9	NA	TRBJ1-4	TRBD1	CASSVAGVRGQEKLFF	TGTGCCAGCAGCGTAGCTGGGGTGAGGGGGCAGGAAAAACTGTTTTTT
TRBV28	few	TRBJ1-1	NA	CASSFPGFNTEAFF	TGTGCCAGCAGTTTTCCCGGTTTCAACACTGAAGCTTTCTTT
TRBV6-5	NA	TRBJ2-1	TRBD2	CASTRGGLGNEQFF	TGTGCCAGCACCCGGGGGGGCCTCGGTAATGAGCAGTTCTTC
TRBV7-2	NA	TRBJ1-1	NA	CASRRGVNTEAFF	TGTGCCAGCAGAAGGGGCGTGAACACTGAAGCTTTCTTT
TRBV6-6	once	TRBJ2-2	TRBD1	CASSPGTGVTGELFF	TGTGCCAGCAGCCCCGGGACAGGGGTCACCGGGGAGCTGTTTTTT
TRBV5-1	NA	TRBJ2-3	NA	CASSPRGGTHTQYF	TGCGCCAGCAGCCCTAGGGGGGGAACCCATACGCAGTATTTT
TRBV5-6	NA	TRBJ1-1	NA	CASSLAGVKTEAFF	TGTGCCAGCAGCTTGGCGGGGGTCAAGACTGAAGCTTTCTTT
TRBV6-5	NA	TRBJ2-1	NA	CASTSMDLYNEQFF	TGTGCCAGCACCTCCATGGACTTATACAATGAGCAGTTCTTC
TRBV6-5	NA	TRBJ2-7	TRBD2	CASSYSTSGSKHEQYF	TGTGCCAGCAGTTACTCGACTAGCGGGAGCAAACACGAGCAGTACTTC
TRBV11-2	once	TRBJ1-4	NA	CASSPLSGGLFF	TGTGCCAGCAGCCCGCTCTCGGGGGGTCTGTTTTTT
TRBV29-1	NA	TRBJ2-1	TRBD2	CSVEDPSRLAGNEQFF	TGCAGCGTTGAAGATCCATCGAGACTAGCGGGGAATGAGCAGTTCTTC
TRBV6-5	NA	TRBJ1-1	TRBD1	CASSYSYGQDEAFF	TGTGCCAGCAGTTACTCGTACGGACAGGACGAAGCTTTCTTT
TRBV9	NA	TRBJ2-5	TRBD2	CASSVSGVWETQYF	TGTGCCAGCAGCGTTAGCGGGGTGTGGGAGACCCAGTACTTC
TRBV1	NA	TRBJ2-2	NA	CTSSQAPGGRSPGELFF	TGCACCAGCAGCCAAGCTCCGGGGGGCCGGTCTCCCGGGGAGCTGTTTTTT
TRBV5-4	once	TRBJ2-2	NA	CASSLAKGRGGELFF	TGTGCCAGCAGCTTGGCCAAGGGGCGGGGAGGGGAGCTGTTTTTT
TRBV5-6	NA	TRBJ2-7	NA	CASSSEAQGRTYEQYF	TGTGCCAGCAGCTCGGAAGCACAGGGTCGGACCTACGAGCAGTACTTC
TRBV28	NA	TRBJ2-1	TRBD1	CASRGQGYEQFF	TGTGCCAGCAGGGGACAGGGGTATGAGCAGTTCTTC
TRBV5-1	NA	TRBJ1-2	NA	CASSFGGAGGYTF	TGCGCCAGCAGCTTCGGGGGGGCCGGTGGCTACACCTTC
TRBV27	NA	TRBJ2-1	TRBD2	CASSVWGGAGNEQFF	TGTGCCAGCAGTGTTTGGGGGGGAGCTGGCAATGAGCAGTTCTTC
TRBV2	once	TRBJ2-2	NA	CASSVRRRNTGELFF	TGTGCCAGCAGTGTTCGTCGGAGAAACACCGGGGAGCTGTTTTTT
TRBV12-5	NA	TRBJ2-7	TRBD2	CASGLLAGGSSYEQYF	TGTGCTAGTGGTTTGCTAGCGGGAGGTAGCTCCTACGAGCAGTACTTC
TRBV7-9	NA	TRBJ2-1	NA	CASSAEDWNNEQFF	TGTGCCAGCAGCGCGGAGGACTGGAACAATGAGCAGTTCTTC
TRBV4-1	NA	TRBJ1-3	NA	CASSQNGQLSSGNTIYF	TGCGCCAGCAGCCAAAACGGACAGTTGAGCTCTGGAAACACCATATATTTT
TRBV5-6	NA	TRBJ1-1	TRBD1	CASSLAGGMNTEAFF	TGTGCCAGCAGCTTGGCAGGGGGCATGAACACTGAAGCTTTCTTT
TRBV19	NA	TRBJ1-2	TRBD1	CASQTGQGTGSYTF	TGTGCCAGCCAAACGGGACAGGGCACGGGTAGCTACACCTTC
TRBV9	NA	TRBJ1-4	NA	CASSVRQDNEKLFF	TGTGCCAGCAGCGTAAGACAGGATAATGAAAAACTGTTTTTT
TRBV10-2	NA	TRBJ1-2	NA	CASSQSRAQGHLGGYTF	TGCGCCAGCAGCCAAAGTAGAGCACAGGGTCACTTGGGTGGCTACACCTTC
TRBV5-1	once	TRBJ2-5	NA	CASSLTGGGETQYF	TGCGCCAGCAGCTTGACCGGGGGAGGCGAGACCCAGTACTTC
TRBV5-1	NA	TRBJ2-7	NA	CASSLTSTYEQYF	TGCGCCAGCAGCTTGACTAGTACCTACGAGCAGTACTTC
TRBV6-5	NA	TRBJ2-5	NA	CASSYSPASSRETQYF	TGTGCCAGCAGTTACTCGCCGGCATCCTCTAGGGAGACCCAGTACTTC
TRBV10-3	NA	TRBJ1-2	NA	CAITSTGRVGGYTF	TGTGCCATCACAAGCACAGGGAGGGTGGGTGGCTACACCTTC
TRBV10-1	NA	TRBJ2-5	TRBD2	CASSSEGLAGETQYF	TGCGCCAGCTCTTCCGAAGGACTAGCCGGGGAGACCCAGTACTTC
TRBV27	NA	TRBJ2-7	NA	CASSSIGGARYEQYF	TGTGCCAGCAGTTCAATAGGAGGGGCAAGGTACGAGCAGTACTTC
TRBV14	NA	TRBJ1-6	NA	CASSQTGVGGTSPLHF	TGTGCCAGCAGCCAAACCGGGGTGGGGGGGACTTCACCCCTCCACTTT
TRBV4-2	NA	TRBJ1-6	TRBD1	CASSHGGTGGGNSPLHF	TGTGCCAGCAGCCACGGTGGGACAGGGGGCGGCAATTCACCCCTCCACTTT
TRBV15	NA	TRBJ2-1	NA	CATSRDGSKDEQFF	TGTGCCACCAGCAGAGACGGGAGTAAAGATGAGCAGTTCTTC
TRBV29-1	NA	TRBJ1-5	NA	CSATGNPNQPQHF	TGCAGCGCTACGGGAAACCCCAATCAGCCCCAGCATTTT
TRBV19	NA	TRBJ1-2	NA	CASSIYRNGYTF	TGTGCCAGTAGTATATACAGGAATGGCTACACCTTC
TRBV9	NA	TRBJ1-4	TRBD1	CASSLGGTGGELFF	TGTGCCAGTTCCCTGGGCGGGACAGGGGGCGAACTGTTTTTT